This paragraph covers one T cell receptor (beta chain) sequence. This sample stems from a study of cytotoxic CD8 clonotypes in ibrutinib-treated CLL. Produced via immunoSEQ multiplex PCR; TCRdb's table is partial and in-frame only. There are around 19,000 clones in the sample; about 64% occur only once, and roughly 25% lies in the top ten. The length of the CDR3 is 15 residues. Germline assignment: CDR1 ENHRY and CDR2 SYGVKD. V was clipped by 0 bases and J by 7 bases, with 15 bases between them. This TCR was recovered from a human donor with chronic lymphocytic leukemia. This chain connects TRBV10-3 to TRBJ2-5; D gene ambiguous. The specimen was PBMCs, collected after 12 months of ibrutinib treatment. This CDR3 is CAISESSQAEGTQYF. In DNA, the CDR3 is TGTGCCATCAGTGAGTCGAGTCAGGCTGAAGGGACCCAGTACTTC.